What follows are 26 T cell receptor beta chains derived from one specimen sequenced in a study of shared clonotypes between healthy human individuals (dated by TCRdb to 2018 to 2021). Libraries were prepared through the immunoSEQ multiplex PCR assay. Entries here come from immuneACCESS through TCRdb and include only in-frame sequences with V and J called. Some clones fail to appear in such tables; in the studies checked, an unresolved V gene covers under half of the shortfall, and the cause of the remainder is unknown. The sample contains a few million clones, about 90% of them found a single time. About 0.41% of the sample is taken by the ten largest. The sample taken for sequencing was naive CD4+ T cells from PBMCs. The sample's cell subset or site, from its label and the paper: CD45RA+ positively selected. The source is a man younger than 35 in good health. Some clones in this sample may be carry-over from other donors' samples.

The chain links TRBV5-1 to TRBJ1-1; tentative D call: TRBD1 (5 bases). CDR3 length: 13 amino acids. Trimming shortened V by 0 bases and J by 6 bases, and 9 bases separated the two germline ends. The germline V gene has CDR1 SGHRS and CDR2 YFSETQ. CDR3 sequence reads: CASSLGGVPEAFF. CDR3 in DNA: TGCGCCAGCAGCTTGGGAGGGGTTCCTGAAGCTTTCTTT.

This chain joins TRBV27 and TRBJ2-2; the match to TRBD1 covers 9 bases. This CDR3 is 16 amino acids long. The ends lost 6 bases at V and 4 bases at J; junction bases unmatched: 9. CDR1 and CDR2 (germline): MNHEY, SMNVEV (reference sequence). The CDR3 spells CASSRKQGAVTGELFF. For the CDR3, the DNA is TGTGCCAGCAGCCGAAAACAGGGGGCGGTCACCGGGGAGCTGTTTTTT.

This sequence joins TRBV19 and TRBJ2-6; 7 bases match TRBD2. CDR3 length: 17 amino acids. Germline V gene data show CDR1 as LNHDA and CDR2 as SQIVND (reference sequence). Trimming took 2 bases from V and 2 from J; bases not matched to a gene: 6. The CDR3 DNA follows: TGTGCCAGTAGTATATGGGAGGGAGCTACTGGGGCCAACGTCCTGACTTTC. Encoded protein: CASSIWEGATGANVLTF.

The CDR3 sequence is CASSLLGGGNTGELFF. The CDR3 DNA is TGCGCCAGCAGCTTGCTGGGGGGAGGAAACACCGGGGAGCTGTTTTTT. This rearrangement joins TRBV5-1 to TRBJ2-2; maybe TRBD2 (6 bases). CDR3 length: 16 amino acids. Trimming cost V 1 base and J 2 bases, with 12 bases left between them. From germline, CDR1 is SGHRS and CDR2 YFSETQ. Using reference TRBV5-1 and TRBJ2-2 for the parts outside the CDR3, the full variable domain is KAGVTQTPRYLIKTRGQQVTLSCSPISGHRSVSWYQQTPGQGLQFLFEYFSETQRNKGNFPGRFSGRQFSNSRSEMNVSTLELGDSALYLCASSLLGGGNTGELFFGEGSRLTVL.

The rearrangement joins TRBV28 to TRBJ1-1; D unclear. Germline V CDR1 and CDR2: MDHEN, SYDVKM. The V and J ends lost 2 bases and 3 bases respectively, with 10 bases between them. The CDR3 consists of 14 residues. The CDR3 here is CASSLIRRDTEAFF. Here the CDR3 DNA reads TGTGCCAGCAGTTTAATTAGGCGGGACACTGAAGCTTTCTTT.

The V gene is TRBV5-8, the J gene TRBJ1-1, with D maybe TRBD1 (5 bases). This CDR3 contains 14 residues. The germline gives CDR1 SGHTS, CDR2 YDEGEE. V gave up 2 bases and J gave up 1 base, with 9 bases separating them. CDR3 DNA: TGTGCCAGCAGCTTAGGGACGGAGAACACTGAAGCTTTCTTT. It yields the protein CASSLGTENTEAFF. Filled out from reference TRBV5-8 and TRBJ1-1, the complete variable domain reads EAGVTQSPTHLIKTRGQQATLRCSPISGHTSVYWYQQALGLGLQFLLWYDEGEERNRGNFPPRFSGRQFPNYSSELNVNALELEDSALYLCASSLGTENTEAFFGQGTRLTVV.

This clone was observed a single time. This chain connects TRBV11-3 to TRBJ2-5, with 8 nucleotides matching TRBD2. The germline gives CDR1 SGHNT, CDR2 YENEEA. Trimming removed 1 base from V and 3 bases from J; junction bases left unmatched: 4. The CDR3 spans 15 residues. In nucleotides, the CDR3 is TGTGCCAGCAGCTTAGGACTAGCGCGGGAAGAGACCCAGTACTTC. This translates into CASSLGLAREETQYF.

The chain uses TRBV10-3 and TRBJ2-3; 11 bases align to TRBD2. Germline lookup yields CDR1 ENHRY and CDR2 SYGVKD. CDR3 length equals 16 residues. V lost 7 bases, J lost 0 bases, and 6 bases stayed unmatched. The CDR3 is CAIKGLADSSTDTQYF. The CDR3 DNA reads TGTGCCATCAAGGGACTAGCGGATTCTAGCACAGATACGCAGTATTTT.

The chain recombines TRBV5-1 with TRBJ2-7; 9 bases align to TRBD1. The CDR3 loop spans 15 amino acids. The germline gives CDR1 SGHRS, CDR2 YFSETQ. Unmatched junction bases numbered 10, after V lost 3 bases and J lost 6 bases. DNA for the CDR3: TGCGCCAGCAGCTGGGGGGACAGGGACGGCGGCGAGCAGTACTTC. Protein sequence: CASSWGDRDGGEQYF.

The chain combines TRBV11-3 with TRBJ2-3; TRBD2 agrees at 10 bases. Germline CDR1 SGHNT, CDR2 YENEEA. CDR3 length equals 18 residues. J gave up 2 bases and V 4 bases, and 12 bases lay outside the gene matches. CDR3 bases: TGTGCCAGCAGCTCCTCCGTTAAGGGACTAGCGAACACAGATACGCAGTATTTT. Translated, it gives CASSSSVKGLANTDTQYF.

The chain uses TRBV27 and TRBJ2-5, with a weak D call TRBD2 (5 bases). The CDR3 consists of 16 residues. V was shortened by 5 bases and J by 4 bases, with 20 bases between the two germline ends. Germline V gene sequence: CDR1 MNHEY, CDR2 SMNVEV (reference sequence). The CDR3 sequence is CASSRRLGSEGETQYF. The CDR3 DNA follows: TGTGCCAGCAGTCGACGGCTGGGGAGTGAGGGAGAGACCCAGTACTTC.

V and J are TRBV5-6 and TRBJ2-7; TRBD1 might be the D (5 bases). The ends were cut back, 2 bases at V and 5 bases at J, with 8 bases in the middle. Germline V CDR1 and CDR2: SGHDT, YYEEEE. CDR3 length equals 12 residues. The CDR3 is CASSFRVNEQYF. CDR3 DNA sequence: TGTGCCAGCAGCTTCAGGGTTAACGAGCAGTACTTC.

This clone appeared a few times. The V and J genes are TRBV7-9 and TRBJ2-7, with TRBD2 matching 12 bases. The CDR3 has 16 amino acids. Trimming took 5 bases from V and 3 from J; bases not matched to a gene: 8. Germline V gene lookup returns CDR1 SEHNR and CDR2 FQNEAQ (reference sequence). The CDR3 here is CASSLKPGLAGYEQYF. CDR3 nucleotide sequence: TGTGCCAGCAGCCTAAAACCGGGACTAGCGGGCTACGAGCAGTACTTC.

This chain links TRBV2 with TRBJ2-5, with D uncertain. Germline V gene lookup returns CDR1 SNHLY and CDR2 FYNNEI. There are 15 residues in the CDR3. Trimming pared 1 base from V and 8 bases from J, leaving 17 bases between. The DNA for the CDR3 is TGTGCCAGCAGTGAAGGTCAGACCATCCAAGGTACCCAGTACTTC. Translated: CASSEGQTIQGTQYF. The whole variable domain, filled in from reference TRBV2 and TRBJ2-5, reads EPEVTQTPSHQVTQMGQEVILRCVPISNHLYFYWYRQILGQKVEFLVSFYNNEISEKSEIFDDQFSVERPDGSNFTLKIRSTKLEDSAMYFCASSEGQTIQGTQYFGPGTRLLVL.

The V gene is TRBV7-9, the J gene TRBJ1-6; TRBD1 matches at 8 bases. V lost 4 bases to trimming and J lost 0 bases; unmatched junction nucleotides: 5. This CDR3 region has 17 residues. Germline V gene lookup returns CDR1 SEHNR and CDR2 FQNEAQ (reference sequence). The CDR3 DNA reads as TGTGCCAGCAGCTCCTACAGGGGGAACTCCTATAATTCACCCCTCCACTTT. Protein: CASSSYRGNSYNSPLHF.

This chain uses TRBV7-8 with TRBJ2-7; 10 positions match TRBD2. V gave up 1 base and J gave up 5 bases; unmatched junction bases: 5. Germline V lookup: CDR1 SGHVS, CDR2 FQNEAQ. The CDR3 sequence is 15 residues long. The CDR3 DNA sequence: TGTGCCAGCAGCTTAGGATCTAGCGGGAGTAACGAGCAGTACTTC. Amino acid sequence: CASSLGSSGSNEQYF.

This clone is a singleton in its sample. The V call is TRBV5-1, the J call TRBJ2-5; D may be TRBD2 (5 bases). This CDR3 is 15 amino acids long. V was cut by 5 bases and J by 2 bases, with 16 bases left in between. The germline V gene has CDR1 SGHRS and CDR2 YFSETQ. The CDR3 region has the DNA TGCGCCAGCAGAATTGGAGGCCCAACTCAAGAGACCCAGTACTTC. Amino acid sequence: CASRIGGPTQETQYF.

This clone has only a few counts. The chain has TRBV11-3 and TRBJ2-5, with D perhaps matching TRBD1 (6 bases). This CDR3 spans 13 amino acids. From germline, CDR1 is SGHNT and CDR2 YENEEA. Trimming shortened V by 5 bases and J by 3 bases, and 10 bases separated the two germline ends. CDR3: CASSQGSEETQYF. The CDR3 DNA reads as TGTGCCAGCAGCCAGGGGAGTGAAGAGACCCAGTACTTC.

The chain is built from TRBV6-4 and TRBJ1-2; D gene unclear. Germline V gives CDR1 MRHNA, CDR2 SNTAGT. Trimming left V 8 bases short and J 6 bases short, with 10 bases between. CDR3 length: 11 amino acids. This CDR3 is CASPCQNGYTF. The CDR3, as DNA: TGTGCCAGCCCTTGTCAGAATGGCTACACCTTC.

The V call is TRBV4-2, the J call TRBJ2-1; 10 positions agree with TRBD2. Germline trimming cut 0 bases from V and 7 bases from J; bases unmatched to any gene: 9. CDR3 length equals 17 residues. Germline V gene data show CDR1 as LGHNA and CDR2 as YNFKEQ. CDR3 residues: CASSQEWASGRGNEQFF. CDR3 bases: TGTGCCAGCAGCCAAGAGTGGGCTAGCGGGAGAGGGAATGAGCAGTTCTTC.

This clone was detected only once. The rearrangement uses TRBV2 and TRBJ2-7, with D tentatively TRBD1 (6 bases). Germline CDR1 SNHLY, CDR2 FYNNEI. V gave up 6 bases and J gave up 4 bases, with 10 bases separating them. The CDR3 loop spans 12 amino acids. CDR3: CASRSDRYEQYF. In DNA form, the CDR3 reads TGTGCCAGCAGATCAGACAGGTACGAGCAGTACTTC.

The chain combines TRBV9 with TRBJ2-3; D gene uncertain. CDR1 is SGDLS, CDR2 YYNGEE, per germline. Deletions cut 3 bases from V and 6 bases from J, with 20 bases between. CDR3 length: 16 residues. In DNA, the CDR3 is TGTGCCAGCAGCGCTAGTGGGCCTTCCGGATGGGATACGCAGTATTTT. Residues: CASSASGPSGWDTQYF.

This chain connects TRBV20-1 to TRBJ1-1; no clear D gene. This CDR3 spans 11 amino acids. Per the germline V gene, CDR1 is DFQATT and CDR2 is SNEGSKA (reference sequence). V was shortened by 6 bases and J by 6 bases, with 11 bases between the two germline ends. The chain's CDR3 is CSALFFAEAFF. CDR3 in DNA: TGCAGTGCCCTTTTCTTTGCTGAAGCTTTCTTT.

The gene calls are TRBV5-1 and TRBJ2-5; D possibly corresponds to TRBD1 (6 bases). The germline gives CDR1 SGHRS, CDR2 YFSETQ. There are 17 residues in the CDR3. V shed 0 bases and J shed 3 bases, with 18 bases lying between them. This chain's CDR3 is CASSLATARGREETQYF. The CDR3 DNA reads as TGCGCCAGCAGCTTGGCGACCGCCAGGGGCAGGGAAGAGACCCAGTACTTC.

This clone was counted once. The J gene is TRBJ1-5, the V gene TRBV10-3, with a tentative D call TRBD1 (6 bases). The CDR3 has 16 amino acids. Per the germline V gene, CDR1 is ENHRY and CDR2 is SYGVKD. V dropped 2 bases and J dropped 7 bases, with 18 bases sitting between them. The CDR3 reads CAISEGTKGLGQPQHF. The CDR3 coding sequence is TGTGCCATCAGTGAGGGGACAAAAGGGTTGGGGCAGCCCCAGCATTTT.

J is TRBJ2-1 and V is TRBV30; a possible D gene is TRBD2 (5 bases). Trimming stripped 2 bases from V and 10 bases from J, with 9 bases between. The CDR3 totals 11 residues. CDR1 GTSNPN and CDR2 SVGIG come from the germline V gene (reference sequence). CDR3 residues: CAWSTRLEQFF. As DNA, the CDR3 is TGTGCCTGGAGTACTCGACTAGAGCAGTTCTTC. The variable domain in full, completed from reference TRBV30 and TRBJ2-1, reads SQTIHQWPATLVQPVGSPLSLECTVEGTSNPNLYWYRQAAGRGLQLLFYSVGIGQISSEVPQNLSASRPQDRQFILSSKKLLLSDSGFYLCAWSTRLEQFFGPGTRLTVL.